This T cell receptor beta chain was recovered during a study of somatic mutations in cytotoxic T cells in rheumatoid arthritis. Clones were read by immunoSEQ multiplex PCR, and TCRdb kept only the in-frame ones, dropping some. The table shows roughly 18,000 clones, with around 67% occurring only once. By share, this clone counts as medium-sized. Its antigen remains unidentified. CDR3 length: 15 amino acids. V lost 4 bases and J lost 0, with 13 bases in between. In germline, CDR1 is SGHNT, CDR2 YYREEE (reference sequence). General study results and limits: More than 20% of CD8+ cells belonged to the largest clone in about an eighth of the 65 patients.

The sequence was obtained from a woman aged 55-69 years in good health. Sequencing input: CD8+ T cells sorted from blood. V is TRBV5-4 and J is TRBJ1-2; D perhaps matches TRBD1 (5 bases). The CDR3 spells CASSQHGGANYGYTF. The CDR3 bases are TGTGCCAGCAGCCAACACGGGGGGGCTAACTATGGCTACACCTTC.